A selection of T cell receptor beta chains follows, all from one sample in a study of control samples from healthy donors and cancer patients. The repertoire was sequenced with immunoSEQ multiplex PCR; TCRdb's copy has only in-frame clones and lacks some. Here the sample spans roughly 100,000 clones, about 89% being singletons. Input material: PBMCs. The receptors shown here come from a man aged 55-75 years with lung cancer. Both conserved end residues are part of each CDR3. A row's size may be missing; if present it is once, few, many or a size class.

abundance | j_gene | v_gene | CDR3aa
NA | TRBJ1-4 | TRBV10-1 | CASSDPRGDRTATNEKLFF
NA | TRBJ2-2 | TRBV24-1 | CATSDPENTGELFF
NA | TRBJ2-1 | TRBV7-9 | CASSLTGDPRAEQFF
NA | TRBJ1-2 | TRBV6-5 | CASSYSTANYGYTF
NA | TRBJ2-1 | TRBV24-1 | CATSDSRTKDEQFF
NA | TRBJ1-6 | TRBV5-1 | CASSLGGRGHSPLHF
once | TRBJ2-3 | TRBV5-1 | CASSLRLSTDTQYF
NA | TRBJ1-5 | TRBV15 | CATSRGTGSGQPQHF
NA | TRBJ1-3 | TRBV7-3 | CASSLTGSGNTIYF
NA | TRBJ2-1 | TRBV5-1 | CASSLASGINEQFF
NA | TRBJ2-7 | TRBV27 | CASRGHSAYEQYF
once | TRBJ1-2 | TRBV18 | CASSPPSQGGNGYTF
once | TRBJ2-6 | TRBV7-9 | CASSLEVGGANALTF
NA | TRBJ1-2 | TRBV9 | CASSEGGGAYGYTF
NA | TRBJ2-1 | TRBV6-6 | CASSSMGLGGNEQFF
NA | TRBJ1-4 | TRBV10-1 | CASSEGIAEKLFF
NA | TRBJ1-4 | TRBV18 | CASSPRGGHNEKLFF
once | TRBJ1-1 | TRBV27 | CASSFVGDWNTEAFF
few | TRBJ2-2 | TRBV24-1 | CATGADGGHGELFF
NA | TRBJ2-7 | TRBV5-1 | CASSLETGEVHEQYF
NA | TRBJ1-2 | TRBV6-1 | CASSERGTNYGYTF
NA | TRBJ1-5 | TRBV27 | CASSLWPLDQPQHF
NA | TRBJ1-1 | TRBV9 | CASSVGDSNTEAFF
NA | TRBJ2-7 | TRBV27 | CASSLKPYYEQYF
NA | TRBJ1-5 | TRBV5-4 | CASSQTGGTFSDQPQHF
NA | TRBJ1-4 | TRBV7-9 | CASRPPVTEINEKLFF
once | TRBJ1-6 | TRBV27 | CASSYSSRGTYNSPLHF
NA | TRBJ2-1 | TRBV5-6 | CASSPGRSEQFF
NA | TRBJ1-2 | TRBV19 | CASSIGGQGYYGYTF
NA | TRBJ2-4 | TRBV2 | CASSDSRAKNIQYF
NA | TRBJ2-3 | TRBV7-3 | CASSRGGANVDTQYF
NA | TRBJ2-7 | TRBV7-2 | CASSRPGPSYEQYF
NA | TRBJ2-2 | TRBV18 | CASSPIGRGELFF
NA | TRBJ2-2 | TRBV5-1 | CASSLERNTGELFF
NA | TRBJ2-1 | TRBV3-1/TRBV3-2 | CASSPREGSYNEQFF
NA | TRBJ1-6 | TRBV3-1/TRBV3-2 | CASRLTGRYSPLHF
NA | TRBJ1-2 | TRBV10-3 | CATWAATGGSGGYTF
NA | TRBJ2-7 | TRBV7-3 | CASSKDRGSEQYF
NA | TRBJ1-5 | TRBV2 | CASSGPGGGQPQHF
NA | TRBJ2-6 | TRBV27 | CASSLRATGRSSGANVLTF